Listed here are 30 T cell receptor beta chains from one sample, sequenced in a study of cytomegalovirus exposure and HLA in healthy donors (dated by TCRdb to about 2017). Libraries came from the immunoSEQ multiplex PCR assay. A mixture of 60 forward primers for TCR Vbeta segments and 13 reverse primers for TCR Jbeta segments was used in the multiplex PCR. TCRdb retrieved this table from immuneACCESS and kept in-frame rearrangements only. Not all clones are present; in checked studies, unresolved V genes account for under half, and no reason is known for the remainder. For this sample the table gives some 160,000 clones, of which roughly 80% were detected only once. The ten largest clones add up to around 4.5% of the sample. The sequencing sample was made of PBMCs. The receptors derive from a woman between 40 and 55 years old in good health and CMV-seropositive.

The gene calls are TRBV4-3 and TRBJ2-2; D not certain. In germline, CDR1 is LGHNA, CDR2 YSLEER. This CDR3 is built from 14 residues. V was shortened by 0 bases and J by 7 bases, with 9 bases between the two germline ends. CDR3 DNA: TGCGCCAGCAGCCAAGATCCAGCGAGCGGGGAGCTGTTTTTT. Residues: CASSQDPASGELFF.

This chain connects TRBV19 to TRBJ2-1, with TRBD2 matching over 14 bases. CDR1 is LNHDA and CDR2 is SQIVND in the germline V gene (reference sequence). The junction had 6 bases not matched to a gene; V was cut back by 4 bases and J by 7 bases. The CDR3 sequence is 16 residues long. CDR3 nucleotide sequence: TGTGCCAGTAGTAAGACTAGCGGGGGGGCGGGGAATGAGCAGTTCTTC. Its translation is CASSKTSGGAGNEQFF. Using reference TRBV19 and TRBJ2-1 for the parts outside the CDR3, the full variable domain is DGGITQSPKYLFRKEGQNVTLSCEQNLNHDAMYWYRQDPGQGLRLIYYSQIVNDFQKGDIAEGYSVSREKKESFPLTVTSAQKNPTAFYLCASSKTSGGAGNEQFFGPGTRLTVL.

The chain has TRBV7-6 and TRBJ2-6; possibly TRBD1 for D (6 bases). The CDR3 contains 18 residues. V shed 3 bases and J shed 0 bases, with 15 bases lying between them. Per germline, CDR1 SGHVS and CDR2 FNYEAQ. CDR3 bases: TGTGCCAGCAGCTTCTGGACAGATAAGGGCTCTGGGGCCAACGTCCTGACTTTC. This gives the protein CASSFWTDKGSGANVLTF.

V is TRBV19 and J is TRBJ2-3; 11 bases map to TRBD2. The V segment lost 5 bases and the J segment 5 bases; nucleotides outside the gene matches: 6. The CDR3 spans 15 residues. Germline CDR1 reads LNHDA; CDR2 reads SQIVND (reference sequence). This CDR3 is CASSLTSGGLDTQYF. The CDR3 nucleotides read TGTGCCAGTAGTCTAACTAGCGGGGGCCTAGATACGCAGTATTTT.

This rearrangement joins TRBV28 to TRBJ2-3, with a possible D match to TRBD2 (5 bases). Germline V lookup: CDR1 MDHEN, CDR2 SYDVKM. The V gene lost 2 bases and the J gene lost 2 bases, with 11 bases spanning the gap. The CDR3 runs to 15 residues. CDR3 DNA sequence: TGTGCCAGCAGTTTAGGACTGTCAAACACAGATACGCAGTATTTT. Translation: CASSLGLSNTDTQYF.

V and J are TRBV6-5 and TRBJ2-3; 9 bases agree with TRBD2. V was clipped by 5 bases and J by 2 bases; unmatched bases: 8. Germline CDR1 and CDR2: MNHEY and SVGAGI. The CDR3 is 16 residues long. CDR3 sequence: CASSNLAGADTDTQYF. The CDR3 DNA follows: TGTGCCAGCAGTAACTTAGCGGGGGCCGACACAGATACGCAGTATTTT.

In its sample, this clone was seen a few times. The gene calls are TRBV6-5 and TRBJ1-1; 8 nucleotides match TRBD1. After removal of 6 bases from V and 9 bases from J, the junction contained 6 bases not matched to a gene. Per the germline V gene, CDR1 is MNHEY and CDR2 is SVGAGI. This CDR3 has 12 amino acids. CDR3 sequence reads: CASSFDRGKAFF. The CDR3 nucleotides are TGTGCCAGCAGCTTCGACAGGGGTAAAGCTTTCTTT.

The chain carries TRBV9 and TRBJ2-1; D may be TRBD2 (6 bases). Trimming removed 3 bases at V and 7 bases at J, with 20 bases between. This CDR3 has 16 residues. Germline-derived CDR1 and CDR2 are SGDLS and YYNGEE. The CDR3 here is CASSEGGQGGRNEQFF. The CDR3 bases are TGTGCCAGCAGCGAGGGAGGTCAGGGAGGTAGGAATGAGCAGTTCTTC.

Here the CDR3 DNA reads TGTGCCAGCAGTTCCCGAACAGGGGTGACATCACCCCTCCACTTT. Its translation: CASSSRTGVTSPLHF. The rearrangement joins TRBV28 to TRBJ1-6; 7 nucleotides match TRBD1. The CDR3 spans 15 residues. Germline CDR1 and CDR2: MDHEN and SYDVKM. J was trimmed by 10 bases and V by 4 bases; bases with no gene match: 10.

This chain joins TRBV6-5 and TRBJ2-1, with a possible D match to TRBD2 (5 bases). The CDR3 has 13 residues. Germline lookup yields CDR1 MNHEY and CDR2 SVGAGI. The germline V and J ends were trimmed by 0 bases and 6 bases, with 6 bases remaining between them. The CDR3 reads CASSYSRVNEQFF. In nucleotides, the CDR3 is TGTGCCAGCAGTTACTCGCGGGTCAATGAGCAGTTCTTC.

V is TRBV7-2 and J is TRBJ2-1, with D possibly matching TRBD1 (6 bases). CDR3 length equals 14 residues. V was trimmed by 1 base and J by 8 bases, leaving 12 bases between them. Germline CDR1 SGHTA, CDR2 FQGNSA. The CDR3 DNA is TGTGCCAGCAGCTTAGATGGGGGCCTGGATGAGCAGTTCTTC. This codes for CASSLDGGLDEQFF.

The rearrangement joins TRBV7-9 to TRBJ2-1; D might be TRBD2 (5 bases). Trimming took off 5 bases at V and 3 bases at J, with 11 bases between the two ends. Germline-derived CDR1 and CDR2 are SEHNR and FQNEAQ (reference sequence). There are 14 residues in the CDR3. The CDR3 loop is CASSADSFYNEQFF. Here the CDR3 DNA reads TGTGCCAGCAGCGCGGACTCTTTCTACAATGAGCAGTTCTTC.

This clone was detected once. The chain employs TRBV7-9 and TRBJ2-1, with D perhaps matching TRBD1 (6 bases). Germline V gives CDR1 SEHNR, CDR2 FQNEAQ (reference sequence). Trimming took off 5 bases at V and 8 bases at J, with 22 bases between the two ends. The CDR3 length is 16 residues. Here the CDR3 reads CASSPPDRQGWDEQFF. CDR3 bases: TGTGCCAGCAGCCCACCCGACCGGCAGGGGTGGGATGAGCAGTTCTTC.

V is TRBV29-1 and J is TRBJ2-3, with TRBD2 identical over 10 bases. The germline V gene has CDR1 SQVTM and CDR2 ANQGSEA. The trim removed 0 bases at V and 1 base at J, leaving 7 bases unmatched. The CDR3 spans 17 residues. The CDR3 sequence: CSVEDQVAGGGTDTQYF. The CDR3, as DNA: TGCAGCGTTGAAGATCAAGTAGCGGGAGGAGGCACAGATACGCAGTATTTT.

This sequence joins TRBV27 and TRBJ1-1; possible D gene TRBD1, 5 bases. The CDR3 length is 15 residues. Germline V gives CDR1 MNHEY, CDR2 SMNVEV (reference sequence). Trimming stripped 0 bases from V and 0 bases from J, with 8 bases between. CDR3: CASSLSQGLNTEAFF. As DNA, the CDR3 is TGTGCCAGCAGTTTATCTCAGGGCTTGAACACTGAAGCTTTCTTT.

This chain uses TRBV27 with TRBJ2-7, with D perhaps TRBD1 (6 bases). The CDR3 covers 17 residues. From germline, CDR1 is MNHEY and CDR2 SMNVEV (reference sequence). Between the trimmed V and J ends, which lost 5 bases and 4 bases, there was a span of 24 bases. The DNA for the CDR3 is TGTGCCAGCAGTGTAAGGGTCAGACAGGACTTAAAGTACGAGCAGTACTTC. It codes for CASSVRVRQDLKYEQYF.

CDR3 protein: CATSRDHRGSYEQYF. The CDR3 bases are TGTGCCACCAGCAGAGATCATCGGGGCTCCTACGAGCAGTACTTC. V is TRBV15 and J is TRBJ2-7; TRBD2 might be the D (5 bases). V dropped 0 bases and J dropped 0 bases, with 9 bases sitting between them. The CDR3 sequence is 15 residues long. CDR1 is LNHNV, CDR2 YYDKDF, per germline (reference sequence).

This clone was found a few times. V and J are TRBV25-1 and TRBJ1-4; tentatively, D is TRBD1 (5 bases). Germline CDR1 is MGHDK and CDR2 is SYGVNS. The V end was cut by 4 bases, the J end by 2 bases, with 17 bases between. The CDR3 runs 17 residues. The CDR3 DNA reads TGTGCCAGCAGTGCGGGGGGACTGGGAGGCACTAATGAAAAACTGTTTTTT. It codes for CASSAGGLGGTNEKLFF. The full variable domain, in which reference TRBV25-1 and TRBJ1-4 provide the parts outside the CDR3, is EADIYQTPRYLVIGTGKKITLECSQTMGHDKMYWYQQDPGMELHLIHYSYGVNSTEKGDLSSESTVSRIRTEHFPLTLESARPSHTSQYLCASSAGGLGGTNEKLFFGSGTQLSVL.

This clone occurred once. V and J are TRBV18 and TRBJ2-7; 11 bases agree with TRBD1. This CDR3 is built from 17 residues. V trimming: 3 bases; J trimming: 1 base; junction bases outside the gene matches: 8. CDR1 is KGHSH, CDR2 LQKENI, per germline. CDR3 loop: CASSPKTGTGGSYEQYF. DNA for the CDR3: TGTGCCAGCTCACCTAAAACCGGGACAGGGGGTTCCTACGAGCAGTACTTC.

DNA of the CDR3: TGTGCCAGCAGTGAAGTATCTAGCGGGCACGCTTTCCAAGAGACCCAGTACTTC. This sequence encodes CASSEVSSGHAFQETQYF. The rearrangement links TRBV2 to TRBJ2-5, with 8 bases identical to TRBD2. Germline V CDR1 and CDR2: SNHLY, FYNNEI. This CDR3 spans 18 amino acids. Losses at the gene ends were 1 base for V and 1 base for J; bases not matched to a gene: 11.

This clone was seen only once. This rearrangement joins TRBV6-1 to TRBJ2-3; unclear D gene. V lost 1 base and J 4 bases, leaving 6 bases between the germline ends. CDR1 and CDR2 from the germline V gene are MNHNS and SASEGT. CDR3 length equals 13 residues. The CDR3 coding sequence is TGTGCCAGCAGTGAAGTACACCCAGATACGCAGTATTTT. It translates to CASSEVHPDTQYF.

This clone was found a few times. This sequence joins TRBV7-9 and TRBJ1-2, with TRBD1 matching over 8 bases. The CDR3 extends over 12 amino acids. Germline loops: CDR1 SEHNR, CDR2 FQNEAQ (reference sequence). The V gene end was trimmed by 5 bases and the J gene end by 6 bases; junction bases not matched to a gene: 2. In DNA, the CDR3 is TGTGCCAGCAGCCAGGGACAGGATGGCTACACCTTC. As protein: CASSQGQDGYTF.

This chain connects TRBV19 to TRBJ1-5; D is uncertain. Trimming pared 5 bases from V and 4 bases from J, leaving 6 bases between. This CDR3 contains 12 residues. The germline V gene encodes CDR1 LNHDA and CDR2 SQIVND (reference sequence). CDR3 coding DNA: TGTGCCAGTAGTTCAGTGAATCAGCCCCAGCATTTT. Its protein product is CASSSVNQPQHF. Looking up the rest from reference TRBV19 and TRBJ1-5 gives the full variable domain: DGGITQSPKYLFRKEGQNVTLSCEQNLNHDAMYWYRQDPGQGLRLIYYSQIVNDFQKGDIAEGYSVSREKKESFPLTVTSAQKNPTAFYLCASSSVNQPQHFGDGTRLSIL.

The chain carries TRBV11-1 and TRBJ2-7; tentatively, D is TRBD2 (6 bases). The CDR3 consists of 14 residues. The germline V gene encodes CDR1 SGHAT and CDR2 FQDESV (reference sequence). V dropped 4 bases and J dropped 3 bases, with 13 bases sitting between them. The CDR3 here is CASSSQEGSYEQYF. DNA of the CDR3: TGTGCCAGCAGCTCCCAGGAGGGAAGCTACGAGCAGTACTTC.

This chain links TRBV19 with TRBJ2-1; 8 bases line up with TRBD1. CDR1 is LNHDA, CDR2 SQIVND, per germline (reference sequence). This CDR3 spans 14 amino acids. The ends lost 5 bases at V and 8 bases at J; junction bases unmatched: 8. The CDR3 nucleotides are TGTGCCAGTAGTCGACAGGGGAATCAGTATGAGCAGTTCTTC. It is translated as CASSRQGNQYEQFF.

V and J are TRBV11-2 and TRBJ2-7; 7 nucleotides align to TRBD1. The CDR3 consists of 14 residues. The germline gives CDR1 SGHAT, CDR2 FQNNGV. The trim removed 4 bases at V and 3 bases at J, leaving 6 bases unmatched. In DNA, the CDR3 is TGTGCCAGCAGCTCCAGCTCAGGGGGCTACGAGCAGTACTTC. It yields the protein CASSSSSGGYEQYF. Full variable domain (outside the CDR3, taken from reference TRBV11-2 and TRBJ2-7): EAGVAQSPRYKIIEKRQSVAFWCNPISGHATLYWYQQILGQGPKLLIQFQNNGVVDDSQLPKDRFSAERLKGVDSTLKIQPAKLEDSAVYLCASSSSSGGYEQYFGPGTRLTVT.

A few counts support this clone. V is TRBV18 and J is TRBJ2-2; D not resolved. V was shortened by 0 bases and J by 9 bases, with 20 bases between the two germline ends. The CDR3 is 17 amino acids. Germline V gives CDR1 KGHSH, CDR2 LQKENI. CDR3 amino acids: CASSPPVQDRRNRELFF. DNA of the CDR3: TGTGCCAGCTCACCACCAGTCCAGGATAGAAGAAACAGGGAGCTGTTTTTT.

This clone was seen only a few times. The chain employs TRBV30 and TRBJ2-1, with TRBD2 identical over 12 bases. V dropped 0 bases and J dropped 9; count of bases not matched to a gene: 9. CDR3 size: 16 residues. The germline V gene encodes CDR1 GTSNPN and CDR2 SVGIG (reference sequence). The DNA of the CDR3 is TGTGCCTGGAGTGTACGAGGGGGACTAGCGGGTCGTGAGCAGTTCTTC. Its protein product is CAWSVRGGLAGREQFF. The variable domain in full, completed from reference TRBV30 and TRBJ2-1, reads SQTIHQWPATLVQPVGSPLSLECTVEGTSNPNLYWYRQAAGRGLQLLFYSVGIGQISSEVPQNLSASRPQDRQFILSSKKLLLSDSGFYLCAWSVRGGLAGREQFFGPGTRLTVL.

The genes are TRBV18 and TRBJ2-3; 8 nucleotides match TRBD1. The CDR3 extends over 13 amino acids. The germline V gene has CDR1 KGHSH and CDR2 LQKENI. Trimming cost V 5 bases and J 8 bases; bases outside gene matches: 6. CDR3 nucleotides: TGTGCCAGCTCATCTACAGGGGGAGGTACGCAGTATTTT. Amino acids: CASSSTGGGTQYF.

The rearrangement joins TRBV11-2 to TRBJ2-3, with TRBD2 as a possible D gene (5 bases). Germline V lookup: CDR1 SGHAT, CDR2 FQNNGV. The CDR3 sequence is 14 residues long. The germline V and J ends were trimmed by 2 bases and 5 bases, with 11 bases remaining between them. The CDR3 DNA follows: TGTGCCAGCAGCTTAACACCCCGGGGAGATACGCAGTATTTT. It yields the protein CASSLTPRGDTQYF.